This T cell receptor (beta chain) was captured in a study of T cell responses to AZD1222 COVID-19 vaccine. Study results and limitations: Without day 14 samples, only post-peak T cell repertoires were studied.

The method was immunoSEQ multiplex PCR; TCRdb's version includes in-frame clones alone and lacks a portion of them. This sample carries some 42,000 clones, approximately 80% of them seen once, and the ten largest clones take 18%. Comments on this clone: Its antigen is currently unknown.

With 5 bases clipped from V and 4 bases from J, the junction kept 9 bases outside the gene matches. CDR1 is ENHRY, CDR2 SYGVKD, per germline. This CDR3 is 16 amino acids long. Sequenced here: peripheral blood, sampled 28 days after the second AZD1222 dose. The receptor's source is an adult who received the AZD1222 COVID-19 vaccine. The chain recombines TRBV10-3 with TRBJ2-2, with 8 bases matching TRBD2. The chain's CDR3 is CAISPGVAGPTGELFF. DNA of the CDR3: TGTGCCATCAGTCCCGGGGTAGCGGGGCCCACCGGGGAGCTGTTTTTT.